This record looks at one TCR beta chain sequence and its context. These data belong to a study of blood T cell repertoires in COVID-19. In the study overall: Acute and convalescent COVID-19 specimens originated in the United States, Italy and Spain. PBMCs, B-cell-depleted T cells, or T cells were the source of the cDNA or gDNA that made up the material.

Germline assignment: CDR1 MDHEN and CDR2 SYDVKM. The CDR3 is 14 residues long. J lost 8 bases, V lost 6 bases, and 9 bases had no gene match. The repertoire was sequenced with immunoSEQ multiplex PCR; TCRdb's copy has only in-frame clones and lacks some. This sample carries some 180,000 clones, roughly 73% of them seen once, and the ten largest clones take 2.5% to 3.5%. The chain joins TRBV28 to TRBJ2-1, with 8 bases identical to TRBD1. The specimen sequenced was peripheral blood. The sequence was collected from a woman at least 80 years old with active or convalescent COVID-19. This CDR3 is CASRRSQGAYEQFF. The CDR3 bases are TGTGCCAGCAGGCGATCCCAGGGGGCCTATGAGCAGTTCTTC.